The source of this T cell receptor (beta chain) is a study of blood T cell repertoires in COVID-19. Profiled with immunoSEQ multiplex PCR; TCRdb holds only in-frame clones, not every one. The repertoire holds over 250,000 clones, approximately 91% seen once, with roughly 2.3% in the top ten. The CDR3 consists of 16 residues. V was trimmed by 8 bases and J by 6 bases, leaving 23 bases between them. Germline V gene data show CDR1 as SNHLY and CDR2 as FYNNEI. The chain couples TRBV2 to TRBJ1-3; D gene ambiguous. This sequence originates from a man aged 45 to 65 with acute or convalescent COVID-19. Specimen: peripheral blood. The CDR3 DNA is TGTGCCAGCCGTCGAAGTGGGAGGGTAAAGCCAAACACCATATATTTT. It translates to CASRRSGRVKPNTIYF.